This T cell receptor (beta chain) was profiled in a study of control samples from healthy donors and cancer patients. The CDR3 length is 17 residues. Trimming took off 3 bases at V and 0 bases at J, with 12 bases between the two ends. Germline values: CDR1 KGHSH, CDR2 LQKENI. Repertoires were generated with immunoSEQ multiplex PCR, while TCRdb's copy carries only in-frame clones and drops some. This table has approximately 110,000 clones, around 89% appearing once. The sample was blood. J is TRBJ1-6 and V is TRBV18; D is unclear. The receptor comes from a woman aged 50 to 65 in good health. CDR3 coding DNA: TGTGCCAGCTCACCGGCAATCCAATACTCCTATAATTCACCCCTCCACTTT. It yields the protein CASSPAIQYSYNSPLHF.